This note documents a single TCR beta chain sequence. Germline V gene data show CDR1 as MDHEN and CDR2 as SYDVKM. The CDR3 has 13 residues. V was clipped by 5 bases and J by 3 bases, with 10 bases between them. The data were obtained in a study of technical replicates of blood from a handful of donors. Clones were sequenced by immunoSEQ multiplex PCR, and TCRdb holds only the in-frame ones, with some missing. The sample consists of 68,000 or so clones, about 91% of them appearing once. The sequencing input was T cells isolated from PBMCs. The source is a human donor in good health. The J gene is TRBJ1-1, the V gene TRBV28; D ambiguous. The CDR3 DNA reads TGTGCCAGCAGTATCTCTGACTACACTGAAGCTTTCTTT. This sequence encodes CASSISDYTEAFF.